The 8 T cell receptor beta chains below all came from one sample that was sequenced in a study of STAT5B mutations in CD4+ large granular lymphocyte leukemia. Method: immunoSEQ multiplex PCR; TCRdb's copy keeps in-frame clones and lacks some. Of 4,500 to 5,000 clones listed, about 82% are singletons. Sequenced sample: PBMCs. The receptors derive from a man aged 70-80 years with CD4+ T-cell large granular lymphocyte leukemia.

The V and J genes are TRBV28 and TRBJ1-1; 12 bases are shared with TRBD1. The length of the CDR3 is 16 residues. V trimming: 4 bases; J trimming: 5 bases; junction bases outside the gene matches: 8. Germline-derived CDR1 and CDR2 are MDHEN and SYDVKM. The CDR3 DNA reads as TGTGCCAGCAGTTCTCCGGGACAGGGGGCTGGGACTGAAGCTTTCTTT. Amino acid sequence: CASSSPGQGAGTEAFF.

The J gene is TRBJ2-1, the V gene TRBV28, with 9 bases aligning to TRBD1. Germline V gene data show CDR1 as MDHEN and CDR2 as SYDVKM. Trimming took 4 bases from V and 8 from J; bases not matched to a gene: 6. The CDR3 sequence is 14 residues long. The CDR3 sequence: CASSSTGGGDEQFF. The CDR3 nucleotides are TGTGCCAGCAGTTCCACAGGGGGCGGAGATGAGCAGTTCTTC.

The chain joins TRBV4-1 to TRBJ2-1; maybe TRBD2 (6 bases). Germline loops: CDR1 MGHRA, CDR2 YSYEKL. The CDR3 is made up of 17 amino acids. Trimming took off 0 bases at V and 12 bases at J, with 24 bases between the two ends. The CDR3 spells CASSQDYTQTGRRGQFF. In nucleotides, the CDR3 is TGCGCCAGCAGCCAAGATTACACCCAAACGGGGCGGCGGGGGCAGTTCTTC.

There are a few counts of this clone. This chain uses TRBV2 with TRBJ1-2, with D maybe TRBD1 (5 bases). V shed 8 bases and J shed 6 bases, with 19 bases lying between them. Germline assignment: CDR1 SNHLY and CDR2 FYNNEI. CDR3 length: 14 residues. CDR3 bases: TGTGCCAGCGTGGAAGGGGTGTTGCGGGATGGCTACACCTTC. Translated: CASVEGVLRDGYTF.

The chain links TRBV4-1 to TRBJ1-3; D is perhaps TRBD1 (5 bases). The germline V and J ends were trimmed by 4 bases and 0 bases, with 13 bases remaining between them. CDR3 length: 16 amino acids. Germline V gene sequence: CDR1 MGHRA, CDR2 YSYEKL. The CDR3 loop is CASSPILTVSGNTIYF. Written as DNA, the CDR3 is TGCGCCAGCAGCCCTATATTGACAGTCTCTGGAAACACCATATATTTT.

V and J are TRBV19 and TRBJ1-4, with no clear D. Per the germline V gene, CDR1 is LNHDA and CDR2 is SQIVND (reference sequence). The CDR3 contains 13 residues. V lost 2 bases and J lost 8, with 9 bases in between. In nucleotides, the CDR3 is TGTGCCAGTAGTATAAGGACGGGGGAAAAACTGTTTTTT. Translation: CASSIRTGEKLFF.

This rearrangement joins TRBV11-2 to TRBJ1-1; no clear D. Trimming took 4 bases from V and 9 from J, leaving 12 bases between them. The germline CDR1 and CDR2 sequences are SGHAT and FQNNGV. The CDR3 contains 12 residues. This CDR3 reads CASSSLEGKAFF. CDR3 nucleotides: TGTGCCAGCAGCTCCCTTGAAGGGAAAGCTTTCTTT.

The genes are TRBV11-2 and TRBJ1-2; 7 nucleotides line up with TRBD1. The J segment lost 4 bases and the V segment lost 6 bases, leaving 11 bases of the junction unmatched. The V gene's germline CDR1 is SGHAT and CDR2 FQNNGV. The CDR3 totals 15 residues. The CDR3 here is CASSQPGQSIYGYTF. DNA of the CDR3: TGTGCCAGCAGTCAACCGGGACAGTCAATCTATGGCTACACCTTC.